Below, one T cell receptor (beta chain) is given with its context. Its antigen is as yet unknown. This entry belongs to a study of T cell repertoires in cytomegalovirus infection. Study summary: Public TCR beta signatures indicated both CMV infection and matching HLA type.

TCRdb redid the calling of the reads with MiXCR, one entry per CDR3 protein. The sample has approximately 910,000 distinct CDR3 sequences; roughly 30% are singletons. This CDR3 is 12 amino acids long. The germline CDR1 and CDR2 sequences are ENHRY and SYGVKD. Trimming shortened V by 11 bases and J by 6 bases, and 13 bases separated the two germline ends. The sequenced sample was cultured CD8+ T cells from PBMCs, obtained from culture after CMV antigen stimulation. The V gene is TRBV10-3, the J gene TRBJ1-4; the D is unclear. This sequence originates from a human donor in good health (CMV status not recorded). Some clones in this sample may be carry-over from other donors' samples. CDR3 coding DNA: TGTGCCTCCCGCGCAACAGATGAAAAACTGTTTTTT. Translation gives CASRATDEKLFF.